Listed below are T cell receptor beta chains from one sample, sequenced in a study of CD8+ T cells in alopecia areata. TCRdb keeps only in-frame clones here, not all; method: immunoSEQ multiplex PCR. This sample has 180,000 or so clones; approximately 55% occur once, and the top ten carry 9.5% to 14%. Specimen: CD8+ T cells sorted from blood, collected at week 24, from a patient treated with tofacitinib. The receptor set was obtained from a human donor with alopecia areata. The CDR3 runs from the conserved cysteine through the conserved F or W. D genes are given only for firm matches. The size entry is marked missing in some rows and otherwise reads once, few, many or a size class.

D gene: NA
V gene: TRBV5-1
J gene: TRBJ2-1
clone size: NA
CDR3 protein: CASSLTGNEQFF
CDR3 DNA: TGCGCCAGCAGCTTGACTGGGAATGAGCAGTTCTTC

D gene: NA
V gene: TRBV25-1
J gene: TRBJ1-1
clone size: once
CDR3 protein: CASSESLNTEAFF
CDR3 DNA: TGTGCCAGCAGTGAGTCCCTAAACACTGAAGCTTTCTTT

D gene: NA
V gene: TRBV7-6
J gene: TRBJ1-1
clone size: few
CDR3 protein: CASSLNRNTEAFF
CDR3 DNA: TGTGCCAGCAGCTTGAACAGGAACACTGAAGCTTTCTTT

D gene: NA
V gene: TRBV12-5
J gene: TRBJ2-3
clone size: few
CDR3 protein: CASGSAGTRDRATQYF
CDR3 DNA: TGTGCTAGTGGCAGTGCGGGGACAAGAGACCGGGCTACGCAGTATTTT

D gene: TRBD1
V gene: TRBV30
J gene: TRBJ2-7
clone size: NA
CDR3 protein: CAWAQTGGDEQYF
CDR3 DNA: TGTGCCTGGGCCCAAACAGGGGGCGACGAGCAGTACTTC

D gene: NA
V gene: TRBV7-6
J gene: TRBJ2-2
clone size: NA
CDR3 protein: CASSLDLTGELFF
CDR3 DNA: TGTGCCAGCAGCTTAGATCTCACCGGGGAGCTGTTTTTT

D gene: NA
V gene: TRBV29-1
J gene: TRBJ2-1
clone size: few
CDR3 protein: CSVEGRTGWSSYNEQFF
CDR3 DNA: TGCAGCGTTGAGGGGCGGACGGGGTGGAGCTCCTACAATGAGCAGTTCTTC

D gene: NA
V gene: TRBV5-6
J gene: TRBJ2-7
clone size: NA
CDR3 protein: CASSLAVRAAAYEQYF
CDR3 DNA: TGTGCCAGCAGCTTGGCGGTCAGGGCGGCGGCCTACGAGCAGTACTTC

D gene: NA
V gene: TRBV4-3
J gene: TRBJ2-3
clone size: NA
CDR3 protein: CASSQDVVSANTQYF
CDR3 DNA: TGCGCCAGCAGCCAAGACGTCGTTTCGGCGAATACGCAGTATTTT

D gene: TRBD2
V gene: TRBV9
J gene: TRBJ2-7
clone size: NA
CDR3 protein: CASSGRAGDSYEQYF
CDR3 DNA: TGTGCCAGCAGCGGTCGAGCGGGGGACTCCTACGAGCAGTACTTC

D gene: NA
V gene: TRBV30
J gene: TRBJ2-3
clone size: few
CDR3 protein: CAWSNGVGYTDTQYF
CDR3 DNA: TGTGCCTGGAGTAACGGGGTAGGCTACACAGATACGCAGTATTTT

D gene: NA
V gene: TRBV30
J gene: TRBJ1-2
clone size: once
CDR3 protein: CARYQAEYGYTF
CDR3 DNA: TGTGCCAGATACCAGGCCGAGTATGGCTACACCTTC

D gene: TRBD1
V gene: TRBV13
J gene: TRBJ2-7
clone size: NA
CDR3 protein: CASSARLGQGEGYEQYF
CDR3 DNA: TGTGCCAGCAGCGCGAGGCTTGGACAGGGGGAGGGCTACGAGCAGTACTTC

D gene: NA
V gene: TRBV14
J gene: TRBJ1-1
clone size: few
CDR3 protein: CASSQGGGYTEAFF
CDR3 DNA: TGTGCCAGCAGCCAAGGGGGAGGGTATACTGAAGCTTTCTTT

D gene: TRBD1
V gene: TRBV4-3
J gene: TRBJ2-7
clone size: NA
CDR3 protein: CASSQGTGGLYEQYF
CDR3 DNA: TGCGCCAGCAGCCAGGGGACAGGGGGCCTCTACGAGCAGTACTTC

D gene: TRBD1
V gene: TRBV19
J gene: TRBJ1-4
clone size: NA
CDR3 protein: CASSRGQQATNEKLFF
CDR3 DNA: TGTGCCAGTAGTAGGGGACAGCAAGCAACTAATGAAAAACTGTTTTTT

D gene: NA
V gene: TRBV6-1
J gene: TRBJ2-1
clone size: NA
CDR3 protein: CASSFDDEQFF
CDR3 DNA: TGTGCCAGCAGTTTCGACGATGAGCAGTTCTTC

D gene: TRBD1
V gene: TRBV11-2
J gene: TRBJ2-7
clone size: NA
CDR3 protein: CASSTGTGMYF
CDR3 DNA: TGTGCCAGCAGCACCGGGACAGGGATGTACTTC

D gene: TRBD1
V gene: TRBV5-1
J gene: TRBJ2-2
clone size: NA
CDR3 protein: CASSLDRTGFTGELFF
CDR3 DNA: TGCGCCAGCAGCTTGGACAGGACAGGGTTTACCGGGGAGCTGTTTTTT

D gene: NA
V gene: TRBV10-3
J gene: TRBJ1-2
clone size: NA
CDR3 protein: CAISDRDNYGYTF
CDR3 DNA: TGTGCCATCAGTGACAGGGATAACTATGGCTACACCTTC

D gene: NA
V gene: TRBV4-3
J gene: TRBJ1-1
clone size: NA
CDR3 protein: CASSQAEGMNTEAFF
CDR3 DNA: TGCGCCAGCAGCCAAGCGGAGGGAATGAACACTGAAGCTTTCTTT

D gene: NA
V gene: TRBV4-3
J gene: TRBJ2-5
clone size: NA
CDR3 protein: CASSQDLGDLETQYF
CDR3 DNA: TGCGCCAGCAGCCAAGATTTAGGGGATTTGGAGACCCAGTACTTC